This T cell receptor (beta chain) was documented in a study of tumor-infiltrating lymphocytes in primary liver carcinoma. Study context: Patients of both sexes were 30 to 69 years old. The study's findings and limits: It was in tumors, not blood, that the top-250-clone fraction was significantly higher (p = 0.039). Between tumor regions, pairs overlapped more than tumor-adjacent and tumor-blood pairs did.

Details on this clonotype: Its antigen is not identified.

For each extraction, RNA and DNA were obtained together from 20-30 mg of unsorted bulk tissue. The patients had histopathologically diagnosed primary liver carcinoma, and their disease was treated by surgical resection. A constant-region primer primed TCR beta cDNA synthesis from about 530 ng of total RNA. TCR beta libraries came from three nested multiplex PCR rounds using slightly modified ARM-PCR. For approximately 11 cycles apiece, the opening two PCR rounds ran with TRBV1-TRBV30 forward primers and a C-beta reverse primer. TCRdb passed the multiplex PCR reads through MiXCR, listing each CDR3 protein once. The sample includes 35,000 to 45,000 distinct CDR3 sequences, 75% of them seen just once. Germline CDR1 is SGDLS and CDR2 is YYNGEE. V lost 2 bases and J lost 5; bases outside the gene matches: 10. There are 17 residues in the CDR3.

The J gene is TRBJ2-3, the V gene TRBV9; 11 positions match TRBD2. Sequencing was done on a sample of tumor-adjacent normal liver tissue. This sequence was found in a woman under 40 with primary liver carcinoma and hepatitis B virus infection. The CDR3 here is CASSVPTSGGPRDTQYF. As DNA, the CDR3 is TGTGCCAGCAGCGTTCCAACTAGCGGGGGACCCCGAGATACGCAGTATTTT.